The clone carrying this T cell receptor (beta chain) has a count of ten or more. TCR beta CDR3 regions were amplified from RNA transcripts. In the first-round RT-PCR of the TCR CDR3, the HTBI primer set was used. TCRdb recomputed calls from the multiplex PCR reads with MiXCR, one row per CDR3 protein. The data hold about 300,000 distinct CDR3 sequences, with roughly 13% observed a single time. This entry comes from a study of T cells in Graves' hyperthyroidism and ophthalmopathy. At the level of the study: Any treatment followed the collection of peripheral blood at initial diagnosis.

Absence of ophthalmopathy progression within 18 months defined stable Graves' hyperthyroidism. The diagnoses drew upon clinical symptoms, serum thyroxine and TRAb, thyroid ultrasound and orbital computed tomography. Extraction of PBMCs used roughly 9.6 ml of fresh peripheral blood. This CDR3 has 14 amino acids. Unmatched junction bases numbered 4, after V lost 3 bases and J lost 6 bases. From germline, CDR1 is SGHKS and CDR2 YYEKEE (reference sequence). The chain carries TRBV5-5 and TRBJ2-2, with 8 bases identical to TRBD1. This TCR derives from a woman in her thirties or forties with Graves' hyperthyroidism. What was sequenced was blood. The CDR3 nucleotides are TGTGCCAGCAGCTCGCAGGGGGCGTCCGGGGAGCTGTTTTTT. This sequence encodes CASSSQGASGELFF.